The 4 T cell receptor beta chains in this list originate from one sample, sequenced in a study of blood T cell repertoires in COVID-19. Profiling relied on immunoSEQ multiplex PCR, and the TCRdb table lists in-frame clones only, not all of them. The sample yields 97,000 or so clones, just under 85% seen once. Sequencing was performed on peripheral blood. These receptors were obtained from a man aged 70-80 years with acute or convalescent COVID-19.

This chain uses TRBV6-4 with TRBJ2-1; possibly TRBD2 for D (6 bases). The CDR3 is 13 amino acids. The germline gives CDR1 MRHNA, CDR2 SNTAGT. V was pared by 5 bases and J by 9 bases, with 14 bases between. The chain's CDR3 is CASSPGDWGEQFF. As DNA, the CDR3 is TGTGCCAGCAGTCCCGGGGACTGGGGTGAGCAGTTCTTC.

J is TRBJ1-1 and V is TRBV6-1; 7 positions agree with TRBD1. J lost 6 bases, V lost 3 bases, and 7 bases had no gene match. Per the germline V gene, CDR1 is MNHNS and CDR2 is SASEGT. The CDR3 totals 14 residues. CDR3: CASSDTTGYPEAFF. The CDR3 region has the DNA TGTGCCAGCAGTGATACGACAGGGTATCCTGAAGCTTTCTTT.

The gene calls are TRBV6-1 and TRBJ2-2; 8 bases match TRBD2. J gave up 3 bases and V 2 bases, and 8 bases lay outside the gene matches. The CDR3 length is 17 residues. The germline gives CDR1 MNHNS, CDR2 SASEGT. The CDR3 region has the DNA TGTGCCAGCAGTGAAAGCCTAGCGGGTCCGTACACCGGGGAGCTGTTTTTT. Translation gives CASSESLAGPYTGELFF.

This CDR3 reads CASSEGGINQPQHF. The CDR3 DNA reads as TGTGCCAGCAGTGAGGGGGGGATTAATCAGCCCCAGCATTTT. The V gene is TRBV2, the J gene TRBJ1-5, with a weak D call TRBD1 (5 bases). V was pared by 3 bases and J by 4 bases, with 10 bases between. The CDR3 totals 14 residues. In germline, CDR1 is SNHLY, CDR2 FYNNEI.